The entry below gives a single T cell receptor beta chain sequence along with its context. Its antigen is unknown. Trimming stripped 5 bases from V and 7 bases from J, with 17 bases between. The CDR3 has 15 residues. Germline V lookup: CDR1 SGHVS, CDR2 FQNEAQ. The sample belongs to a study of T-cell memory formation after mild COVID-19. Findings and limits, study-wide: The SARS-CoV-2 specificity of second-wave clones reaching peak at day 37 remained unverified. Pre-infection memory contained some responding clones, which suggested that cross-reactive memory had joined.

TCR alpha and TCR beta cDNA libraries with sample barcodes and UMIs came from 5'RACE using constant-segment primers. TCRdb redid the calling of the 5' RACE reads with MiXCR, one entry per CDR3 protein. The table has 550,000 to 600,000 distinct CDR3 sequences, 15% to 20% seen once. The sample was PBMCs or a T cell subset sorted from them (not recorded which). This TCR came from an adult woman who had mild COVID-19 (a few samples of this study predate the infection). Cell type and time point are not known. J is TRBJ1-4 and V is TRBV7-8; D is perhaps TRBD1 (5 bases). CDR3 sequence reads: CASSPRGRMGEKLFF. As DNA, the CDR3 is TGTGCCAGCAGCCCGAGGGGCCGAATGGGTGAAAAACTGTTTTTT.